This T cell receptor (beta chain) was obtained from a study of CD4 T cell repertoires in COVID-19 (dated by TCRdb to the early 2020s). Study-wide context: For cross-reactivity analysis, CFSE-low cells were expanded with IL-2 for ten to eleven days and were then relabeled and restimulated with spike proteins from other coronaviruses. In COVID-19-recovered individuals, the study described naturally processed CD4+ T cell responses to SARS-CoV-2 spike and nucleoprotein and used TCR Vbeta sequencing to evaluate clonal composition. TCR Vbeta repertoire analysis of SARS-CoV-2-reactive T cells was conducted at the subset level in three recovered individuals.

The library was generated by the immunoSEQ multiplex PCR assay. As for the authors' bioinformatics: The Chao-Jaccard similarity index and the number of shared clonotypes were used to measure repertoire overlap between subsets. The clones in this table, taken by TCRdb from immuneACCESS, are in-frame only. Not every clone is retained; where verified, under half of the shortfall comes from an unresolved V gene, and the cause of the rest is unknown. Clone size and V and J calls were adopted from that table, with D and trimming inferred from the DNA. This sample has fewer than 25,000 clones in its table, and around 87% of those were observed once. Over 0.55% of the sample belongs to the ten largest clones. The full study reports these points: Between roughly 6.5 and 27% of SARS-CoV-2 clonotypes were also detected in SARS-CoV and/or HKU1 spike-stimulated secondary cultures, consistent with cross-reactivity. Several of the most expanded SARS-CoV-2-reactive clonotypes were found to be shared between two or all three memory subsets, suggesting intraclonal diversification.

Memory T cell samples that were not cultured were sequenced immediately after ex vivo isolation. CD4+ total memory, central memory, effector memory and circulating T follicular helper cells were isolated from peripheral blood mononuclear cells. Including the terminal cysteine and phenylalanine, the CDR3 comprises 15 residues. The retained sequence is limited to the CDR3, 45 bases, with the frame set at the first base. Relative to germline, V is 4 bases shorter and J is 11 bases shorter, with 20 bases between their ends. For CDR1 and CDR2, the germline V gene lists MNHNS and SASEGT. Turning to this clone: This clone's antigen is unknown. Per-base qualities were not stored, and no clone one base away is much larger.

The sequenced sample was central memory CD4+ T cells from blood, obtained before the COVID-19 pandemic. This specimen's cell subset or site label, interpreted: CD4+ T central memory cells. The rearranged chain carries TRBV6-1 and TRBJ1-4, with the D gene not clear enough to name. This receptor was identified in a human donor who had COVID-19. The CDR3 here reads CASSGGWEAGVKLFF. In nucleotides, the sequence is TGTGCCAGCAGTGGCGGATGGGAAGCGGGTGTGAAACTGTTTTTT.